The 15 T cell receptor beta chains presented below share a single source sample, sequenced in a study of a mutant IDH1 vaccine in newly diagnosed glioma. Sequencing was performed with immunoSEQ multiplex PCR; in TCRdb, only in-frame clones are kept and a portion is missing. The table has approximately 50,000 clones, 88% seen once. These receptors have no identified antigens. Time point reported: week 35, safety follow-up. Alongside topical imiquimod, each dose of vaccine comprised 300 ug of mutant IDH1 20-mer peptide. Sequenced material: PBMCs, taken from a glioma patient whose treatment included an IDH1 peptide vaccine. The receptors stem from a woman in her forties with glioma.

This chain connects TRBV6-1 to TRBJ2-1, with 8 nucleotides matching TRBD2. The CDR3 is 14 amino acids. V shed 5 bases, J shed 6 bases, and the junction held 6 bases outside the gene matches. The germline gives CDR1 MNHNS, CDR2 SASEGT. CDR3 nucleotide sequence: TGTGCCAGCAGTAGTCCCGGGACTAGCAATGAGCAGTTCTTC. Protein product: CASSSPGTSNEQFF.

The chain employs TRBV11-3 and TRBJ2-5; tentative D call: TRBD2 (6 bases). CDR1 is SGHNT, CDR2 YENEEA, per germline. The V end lost 2 bases, the J end lost 5 bases, and 15 bases lay between the germline ends. The CDR3 spans 15 residues. CDR3: CASSLSSRAGETQYF. CDR3 bases: TGTGCCAGCAGCTTATCTTCGCGGGCGGGGGAGACCCAGTACTTC.

This clone was counted between two and nine times. The chain has TRBV4-2 and TRBJ1-5; 7 bases map to TRBD1. CDR1 is LGHNA and CDR2 is YNFKEQ in the germline V gene. With V trimmed by 5 bases and J by 6 bases, 7 bases remained unmatched. The length of the CDR3 is 14 residues. DNA for the CDR3: TGTGCCAGCAGCGACAGGGTATCGATTCAGCCCCAGCATTTT. Protein: CASSDRVSIQPQHF.

The chain combines TRBV6-6 with TRBJ1-1, with TRBD1 matching over 8 bases. The ends lost 4 bases at V and 6 bases at J; junction bases unmatched: 1. Germline loops: CDR1 MNHNY, CDR2 SVGAGI (reference sequence). The CDR3 spans 12 residues. CDR3 protein: CASSWDRPEAFF. The CDR3, as DNA: TGTGCCAGCAGTTGGGACAGGCCTGAAGCTTTCTTT.

The V and J genes are TRBV5-1 and TRBJ2-7; 9 nucleotides line up with TRBD1. The germline V gene encodes CDR1 SGHRS and CDR2 YFSETQ. J was trimmed by 3 bases and V by 1 base; bases with no gene match: 5. The CDR3 extends over 15 amino acids. CDR3 sequence: CASSLTGGVFYEQYF. The CDR3, as DNA: TGCGCCAGCAGCTTGACAGGGGGCGTCTTCTACGAGCAGTACTTC. The full variable domain, completed using reference TRBV5-1 and TRBJ2-7, is KAGVTQTPRYLIKTRGQQVTLSCSPISGHRSVSWYQQTPGQGLQFLFEYFSETQRNKGNFPGRFSGRQFSNSRSEMNVSTLELGDSALYLCASSLTGGVFYEQYFGPGTRLTVT.

The rearrangement uses TRBV7-9 and TRBJ2-7; perhaps TRBD2 as D (5 bases). The ends were cut back, 5 bases at V and 2 bases at J, with 7 bases in the middle. The CDR3 length is 12 residues. Germline V gene lookup returns CDR1 SEHNR and CDR2 FQNEAQ (reference sequence). CDR3 sequence (DNA): TGTGCCAGCAGCACGGAGGCCTACGAGCAGTACTTC. Protein: CASSTEAYEQYF.

The chain is built from TRBV19 and TRBJ1-1, with TRBD1 matching 7 bases. There are 14 residues in the CDR3. The germline V gene has CDR1 LNHDA and CDR2 SQIVND (reference sequence). V lost 4 bases to trimming and J lost 3 bases; unmatched junction nucleotides: 5. The CDR3 bases are TGTGCCAGTAGTAGTACAGGGGACTACACTGAAGCTTTCTTT. Its protein is CASSSTGDYTEAFF.

The rearrangement links TRBV6-1 to TRBJ2-7; 9 bases fit TRBD1. The CDR3 spans 15 residues. The germline V gene encodes CDR1 MNHNS and CDR2 SASEGT. J was trimmed by 1 base and V by 8 bases; bases with no gene match: 9. The CDR3 is CASFRDRVDSYEQYF. Here the CDR3 DNA reads TGTGCCAGCTTCCGGGACAGGGTCGATTCCTACGAGCAGTACTTC.

This chain connects TRBV28 to TRBJ1-2; D is unclear. Germline V gene lookup returns CDR1 MDHEN and CDR2 SYDVKM. This CDR3 has 11 residues. Trimming shortened V by 6 bases and J by 6 bases, and 8 bases separated the two germline ends. In DNA, the CDR3 is TGTGCCAGCAGCTCTCTTAATGGCTACACCTTC. Protein: CASSSLNGYTF.

This chain links TRBV5-4 with TRBJ1-1, with a tentative D call TRBD1 (6 bases). The CDR3 runs 14 residues. CDR1 is SGHNT, CDR2 YYREEE, per germline (reference sequence). The V gene lost 1 base and the J gene lost 6 bases, with 13 bases spanning the gap. The CDR3 reads CASSLLGGLSEAFF. The CDR3 DNA reads TGTGCCAGCAGCTTGCTAGGGGGTCTCTCTGAAGCTTTCTTT.

The chain recombines TRBV18 with TRBJ2-5, with 7 bases identical to TRBD2. Germline V gene lookup returns CDR1 KGHSH and CDR2 LQKENI. The ends lost 6 bases at V and 4 bases at J; junction bases unmatched: 11. The CDR3 is 15 amino acids. The CDR3 sequence is CASSQGGGSRETQYF. The CDR3 nucleotides are TGTGCCAGCTCGCAGGGCGGGGGTAGTCGAGAGACCCAGTACTTC.

This rearrangement joins TRBV5-6 to TRBJ2-7, with TRBD1 matching 7 bases. Per germline, CDR1 SGHDT and CDR2 YYEEEE. The CDR3 is made up of 13 amino acids. V shed 4 bases, J shed 4 bases, and the junction held 5 bases outside the gene matches. The CDR3 loop reads CASSAGTVYEQYF. In DNA, the CDR3 is TGTGCCAGCAGCGCAGGGACAGTGTACGAGCAGTACTTC. The variable domain in full, completed from reference TRBV5-6 and TRBJ2-7, reads DAGVTQSPTHLIKTRGQQVTLRCSPKSGHDTVSWYQQALGQGPQFIFQYYEEEERQRGNFPDRFSGHQFPNYSSELNVNALLLGDSALYLCASSAGTVYEQYFGPGTRLTVT.

The chain joins TRBV11-3 to TRBJ2-1; 8 nucleotides match TRBD2. This CDR3 contains 14 residues. After removal of 4 bases from V and 6 bases from J, the junction contained 5 bases not matched to a gene. Germline V lookup: CDR1 SGHNT, CDR2 YENEEA. CDR3 amino acids: CASSSGGALNEQFF. Written as DNA, the CDR3 is TGTGCCAGCAGCTCCGGGGGGGCTCTCAATGAGCAGTTCTTC.

The rearrangement links TRBV29-1 to TRBJ2-4; 9 bases fit TRBD1. The germline V gene encodes CDR1 SQVTM and CDR2 ANQGSEA. V lost 0 bases to trimming and J lost 6 bases; unmatched junction nucleotides: 9. This CDR3 is built from 16 residues. CDR3 in amino acids: CSVEDSDRGVGNIQYF. DNA of the CDR3: TGCAGCGTTGAAGATTCCGACAGGGGGGTAGGAAACATTCAGTACTTC.

The V and J genes are TRBV6-1 and TRBJ1-1, with 10 bases aligning to TRBD1. From germline, CDR1 is MNHNS and CDR2 SASEGT. The CDR3 consists of 16 residues. Trimming removed 4 bases from V and 4 bases from J; junction bases left unmatched: 9. The CDR3 loop is CASSARDRGPGTEAFF. The CDR3 DNA sequence: TGTGCCAGCAGTGCTCGTGACAGGGGGCCGGGCACTGAAGCTTTCTTT.